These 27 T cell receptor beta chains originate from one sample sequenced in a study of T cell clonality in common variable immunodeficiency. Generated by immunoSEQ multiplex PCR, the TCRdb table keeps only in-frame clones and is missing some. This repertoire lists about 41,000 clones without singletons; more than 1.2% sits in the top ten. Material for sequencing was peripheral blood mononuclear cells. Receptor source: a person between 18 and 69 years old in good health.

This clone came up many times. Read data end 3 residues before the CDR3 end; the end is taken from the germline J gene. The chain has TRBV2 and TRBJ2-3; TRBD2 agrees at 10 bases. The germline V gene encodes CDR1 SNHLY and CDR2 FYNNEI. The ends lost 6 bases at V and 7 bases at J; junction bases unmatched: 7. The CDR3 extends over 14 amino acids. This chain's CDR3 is CASSELAGVNTQYF. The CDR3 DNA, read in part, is TGTGCCAGCAGCGAGCTAGCGGGAGTGAATACG.

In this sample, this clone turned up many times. The CDR3 here is CSARTGPNTIYF. CDR3 bases read: TGCAGCGCCCGGACAGGGCCAAACACC. The chain combines TRBV29-1 with TRBJ1-3, with 8 bases lining up with TRBD1. The read terminates 3 residues before the CDR3 end, so the remaining end is supplied by the germline J gene. The CDR3 spans 12 residues. Germline V gives CDR1 SQVTM, CDR2 ANQGSEA. Trimming at V came to 7 bases and at J to 6 bases, leaving 5 bases not matched to a gene.

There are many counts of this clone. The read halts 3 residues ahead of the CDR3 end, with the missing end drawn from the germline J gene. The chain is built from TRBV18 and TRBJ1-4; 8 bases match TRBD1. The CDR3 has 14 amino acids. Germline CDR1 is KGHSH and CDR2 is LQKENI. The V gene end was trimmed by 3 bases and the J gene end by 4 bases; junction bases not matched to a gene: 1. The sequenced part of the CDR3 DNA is TGTGCCAGCTCACCCGACAGGGGTAATGAAAAA. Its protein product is CASSPDRGNEK. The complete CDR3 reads CASSPDRGNEKLFF.

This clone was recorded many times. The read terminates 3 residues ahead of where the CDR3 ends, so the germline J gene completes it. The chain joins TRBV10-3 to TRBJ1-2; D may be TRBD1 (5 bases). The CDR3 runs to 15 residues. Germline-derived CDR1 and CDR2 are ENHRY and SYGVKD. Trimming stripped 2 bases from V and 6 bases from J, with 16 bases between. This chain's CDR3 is CAISEGRALGHGYTF. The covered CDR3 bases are TGTGCCATCAGTGAGGGCAGGGCCTTAGGTCATGGC.

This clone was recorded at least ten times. CDR3 amino acids: CASSLSRRSNTEAFF. Incomplete CDR3 DNA: TGTGCCAGCAGCTTATCCCGAAGGTCTAACACTGAA. The chain carries TRBV7-2 and TRBJ1-1; no clear D gene. The read ends 3 residues before the CDR3 terminus; that terminus is restored from the germline J gene. There are 15 residues in the CDR3. Germline CDR1 SGHTA, CDR2 FQGNSA. V was cut by 2 bases and J by 2 bases, with 12 bases left in between.

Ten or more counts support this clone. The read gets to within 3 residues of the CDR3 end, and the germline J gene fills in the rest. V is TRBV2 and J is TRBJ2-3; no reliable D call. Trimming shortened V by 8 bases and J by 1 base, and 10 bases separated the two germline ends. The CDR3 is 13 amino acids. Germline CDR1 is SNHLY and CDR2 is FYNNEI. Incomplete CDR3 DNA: TGTGCCAGCGCGTTTTTAGGCACAGATACG. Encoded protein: CASAFLGTDT. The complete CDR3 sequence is CASAFLGTDTQYF.

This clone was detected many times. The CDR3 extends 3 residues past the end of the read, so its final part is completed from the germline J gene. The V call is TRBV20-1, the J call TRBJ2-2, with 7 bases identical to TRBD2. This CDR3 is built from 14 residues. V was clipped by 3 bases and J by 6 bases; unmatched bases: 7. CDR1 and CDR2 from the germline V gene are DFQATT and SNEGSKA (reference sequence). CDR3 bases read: TGCAGTGCTAGTGGGGGGGGATATCCCGGGGAG. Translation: CSASGGGYPGE. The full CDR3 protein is CSASGGGYPGELFF.

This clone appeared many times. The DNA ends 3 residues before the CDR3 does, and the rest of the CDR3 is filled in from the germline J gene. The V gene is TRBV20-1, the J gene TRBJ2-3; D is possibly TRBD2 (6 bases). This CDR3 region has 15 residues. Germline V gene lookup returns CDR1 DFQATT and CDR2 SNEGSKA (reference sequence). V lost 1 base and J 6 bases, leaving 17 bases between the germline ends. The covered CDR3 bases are TGCAGTGCTAGAGGATGGGGGGACGGGAGTGATACG. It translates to CSARGWGDGSDT. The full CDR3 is CSARGWGDGSDTQYF.

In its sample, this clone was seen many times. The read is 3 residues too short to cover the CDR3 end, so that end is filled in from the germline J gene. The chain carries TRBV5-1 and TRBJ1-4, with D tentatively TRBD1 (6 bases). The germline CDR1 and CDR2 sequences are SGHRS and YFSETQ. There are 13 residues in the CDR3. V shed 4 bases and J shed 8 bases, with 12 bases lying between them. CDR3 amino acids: CASSPGQPEKLFF. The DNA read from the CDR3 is TGCGCCAGCAGCCCCGGACAGCCCGAAAAA.

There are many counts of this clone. CDR3 DNA, as far as it was read: TGTGCCAGCAGATTGGCTAGCTACAATGAG. It specifies CASRLASYNE. The whole CDR3 sequence reads CASRLASYNEQFF. The chain has TRBV28 and TRBJ2-1, with no clear D. The read ends 3 residues shy of where the CDR3 ends; the end is completed using the germline J gene. This CDR3 has 13 residues. The germline V gene encodes CDR1 MDHEN and CDR2 SYDVKM. Trimming removed 6 bases at V and 3 bases at J, with 9 bases between.

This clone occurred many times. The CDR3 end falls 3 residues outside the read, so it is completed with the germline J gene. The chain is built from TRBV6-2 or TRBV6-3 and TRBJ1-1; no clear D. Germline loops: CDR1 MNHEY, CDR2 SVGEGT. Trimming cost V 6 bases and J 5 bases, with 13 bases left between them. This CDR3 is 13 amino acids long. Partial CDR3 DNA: TGTGCCAGCAGCGGACGGCGCGGGACTGAA. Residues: CASSGRRGTE. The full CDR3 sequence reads CASSGRRGTEAFF.

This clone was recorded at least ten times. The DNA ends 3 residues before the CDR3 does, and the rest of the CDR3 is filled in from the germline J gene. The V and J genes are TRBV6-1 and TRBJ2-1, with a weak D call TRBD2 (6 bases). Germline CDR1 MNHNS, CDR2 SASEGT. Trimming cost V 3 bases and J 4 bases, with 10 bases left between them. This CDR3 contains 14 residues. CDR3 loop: CASSDTSRYNEQFF. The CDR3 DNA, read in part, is TGTGCCAGCAGTGACACTAGCCGGTACAATGAG.

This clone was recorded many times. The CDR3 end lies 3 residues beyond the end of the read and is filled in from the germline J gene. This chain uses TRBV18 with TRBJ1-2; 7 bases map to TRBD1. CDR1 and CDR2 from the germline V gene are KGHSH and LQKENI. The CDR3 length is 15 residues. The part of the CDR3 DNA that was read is TGTGCCAGCTCACCTTCTGGACAGGCCCCTTTGGGC. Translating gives CASSPSGQAPLG. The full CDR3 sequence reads CASSPSGQAPLGYTF.

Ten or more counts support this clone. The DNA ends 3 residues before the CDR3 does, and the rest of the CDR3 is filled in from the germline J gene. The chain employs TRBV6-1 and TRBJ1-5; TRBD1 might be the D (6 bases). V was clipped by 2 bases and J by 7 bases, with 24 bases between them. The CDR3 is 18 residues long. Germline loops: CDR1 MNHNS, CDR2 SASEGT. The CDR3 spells CASSESRTGPQAGQPQHF. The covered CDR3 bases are TGTGCCAGCAGTGAATCCAGAACAGGGCCCCAGGCAGGACAGCCC.

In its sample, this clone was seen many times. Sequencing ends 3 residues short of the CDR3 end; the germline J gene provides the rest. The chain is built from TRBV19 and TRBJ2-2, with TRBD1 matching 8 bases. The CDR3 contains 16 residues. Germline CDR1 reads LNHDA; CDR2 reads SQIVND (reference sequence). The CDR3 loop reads CASRMEFGQGPHRLFF. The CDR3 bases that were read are TGTGCCAGTAGGATGGAATTCGGACAGGGCCCCCATCGG.

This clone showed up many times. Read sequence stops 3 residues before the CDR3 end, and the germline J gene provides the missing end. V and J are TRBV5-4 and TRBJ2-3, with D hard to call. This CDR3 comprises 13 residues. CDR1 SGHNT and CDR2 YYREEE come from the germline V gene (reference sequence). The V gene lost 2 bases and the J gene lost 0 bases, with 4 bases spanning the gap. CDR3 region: CASSFLSTDTQYF. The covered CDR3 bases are TGTGCCAGCAGCTTTCTTAGCACAGATACG.

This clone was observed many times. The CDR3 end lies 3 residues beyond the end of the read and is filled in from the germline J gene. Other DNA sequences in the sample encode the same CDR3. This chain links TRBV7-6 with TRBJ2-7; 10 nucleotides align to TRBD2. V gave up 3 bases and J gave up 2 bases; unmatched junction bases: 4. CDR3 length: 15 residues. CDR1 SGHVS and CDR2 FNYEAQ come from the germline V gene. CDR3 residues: CASSLGLARTYEQYF. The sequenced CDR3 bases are TGTGCCAGCAGCTTGGGACTAGCGCGTACCTACGAG.

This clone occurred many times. CDR3 in amino acids: CASTETGTGKEKLFF. Partial CDR3 DNA: TGCGCCAGCACCGAGACCGGGACAGGGAAGGAAAAA. The chain has TRBV5-1 and TRBJ1-4; 9 bases align to TRBD1. Read data end 3 residues before the CDR3 end; the end is taken from the germline J gene. The length of the CDR3 is 15 residues. V trimming: 6 bases; J trimming: 8 bases; junction bases outside the gene matches: 11. Per germline, CDR1 SGHRS and CDR2 YFSETQ.

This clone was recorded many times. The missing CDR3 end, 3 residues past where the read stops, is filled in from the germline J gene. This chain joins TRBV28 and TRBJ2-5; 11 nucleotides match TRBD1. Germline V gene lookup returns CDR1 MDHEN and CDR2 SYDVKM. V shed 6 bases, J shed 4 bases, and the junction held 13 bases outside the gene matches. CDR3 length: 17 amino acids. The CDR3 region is CASSSRRTGGFRETQYF. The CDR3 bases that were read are TGTGCCAGCAGCAGCAGAAGGACAGGGGGCTTTCGAGAGACC.

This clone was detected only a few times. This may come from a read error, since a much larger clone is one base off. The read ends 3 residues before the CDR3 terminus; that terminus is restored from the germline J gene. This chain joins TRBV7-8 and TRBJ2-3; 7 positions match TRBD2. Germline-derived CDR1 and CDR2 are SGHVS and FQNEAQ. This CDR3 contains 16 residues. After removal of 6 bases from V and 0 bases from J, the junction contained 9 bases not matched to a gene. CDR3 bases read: TGTGCCAGCAGTTGCCGACTAGCACAAAGCACAGATACG. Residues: CASSCRLAQSTDT. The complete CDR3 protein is CASSCRLAQSTDTQYF.

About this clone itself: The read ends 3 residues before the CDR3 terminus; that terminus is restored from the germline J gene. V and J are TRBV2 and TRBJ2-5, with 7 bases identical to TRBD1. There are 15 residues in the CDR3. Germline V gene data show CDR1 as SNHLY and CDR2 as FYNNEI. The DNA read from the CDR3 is TGTGCCAGCAGCGTACAGGGGCGAAATACAGATACC. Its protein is CASSVQGRNTDT. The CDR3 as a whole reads CASSVQGRNTDTQYF.

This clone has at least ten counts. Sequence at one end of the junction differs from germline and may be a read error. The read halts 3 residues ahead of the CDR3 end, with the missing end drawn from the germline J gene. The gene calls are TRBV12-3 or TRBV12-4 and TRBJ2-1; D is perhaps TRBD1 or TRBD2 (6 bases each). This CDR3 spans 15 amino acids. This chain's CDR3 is CASSLGRQGWNEQFF. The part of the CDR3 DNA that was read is TGTGCCAGCAGCTTAGGGAGGCAGGGGTGGAATGAG.

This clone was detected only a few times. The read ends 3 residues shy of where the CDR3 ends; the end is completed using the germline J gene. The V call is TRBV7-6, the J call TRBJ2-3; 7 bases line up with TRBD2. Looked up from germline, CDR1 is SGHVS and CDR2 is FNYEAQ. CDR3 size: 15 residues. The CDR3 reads CASSLGGDPVETQYF. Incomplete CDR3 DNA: TGTGCCAGCAGCTTGGGGGGGGATCCGGTGGAGACG.

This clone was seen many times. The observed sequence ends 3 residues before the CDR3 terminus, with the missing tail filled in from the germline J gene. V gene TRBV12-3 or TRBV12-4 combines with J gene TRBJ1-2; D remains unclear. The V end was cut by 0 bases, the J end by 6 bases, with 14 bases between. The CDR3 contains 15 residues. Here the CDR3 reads CASSLALRTRDGYTF. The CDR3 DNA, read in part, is TGTGCCAGCAGTTTAGCGCTAAGGACTCGGGATGGC.

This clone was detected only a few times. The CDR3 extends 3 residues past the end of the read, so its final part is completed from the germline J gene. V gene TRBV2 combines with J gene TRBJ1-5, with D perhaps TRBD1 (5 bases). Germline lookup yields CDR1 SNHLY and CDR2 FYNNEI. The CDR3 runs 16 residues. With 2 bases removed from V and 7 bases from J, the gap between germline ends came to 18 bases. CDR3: CASSEKWWQGGQPQHF. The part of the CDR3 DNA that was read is TGTGCCAGCAGTGAAAAGTGGTGGCAGGGAGGCCAGCCC.

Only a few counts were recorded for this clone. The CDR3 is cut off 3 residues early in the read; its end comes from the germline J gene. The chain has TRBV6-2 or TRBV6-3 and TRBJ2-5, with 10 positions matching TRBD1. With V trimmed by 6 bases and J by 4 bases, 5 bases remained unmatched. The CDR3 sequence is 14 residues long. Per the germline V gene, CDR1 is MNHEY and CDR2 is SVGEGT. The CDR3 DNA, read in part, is TGTGCCAGCAGCCGGACAGGGGGGGGAGAGACC. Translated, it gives CASSRTGGGET. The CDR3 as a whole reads CASSRTGGGETQYF.

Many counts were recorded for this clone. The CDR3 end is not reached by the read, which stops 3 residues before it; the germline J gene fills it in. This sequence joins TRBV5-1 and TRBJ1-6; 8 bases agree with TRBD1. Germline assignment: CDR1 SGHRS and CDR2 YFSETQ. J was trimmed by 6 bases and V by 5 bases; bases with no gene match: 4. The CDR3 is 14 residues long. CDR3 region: CASRDRGGNSPLHF. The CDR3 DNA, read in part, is TGCGCCAGCAGAGACAGGGGTGGTAATTCACCC.